This TCR beta chain was sequenced during a study of long-term antiretroviral therapy in people with HIV. Researchers report immunoSEQ v3.0 was run at survey level. Here immunoSEQ multiplex PCR was the method, and the copy in TCRdb shows in-frame clones only, minus some. The profile covers around 40,000 clones, with around nine tenths appearing a single time and around 5.4% taken by the ten largest. The length of the CDR3 is 13 residues. V lost 1 base and J lost 7, with 11 bases in between. From germline, CDR1 is MGHRA and CDR2 YSYEKL. The TCR comes from a woman in her fifties or sixties with HIV. The chain couples TRBV4-1 to TRBJ2-7; D remains unclear. The sample in question was unsorted PBMCs, obtained 0.1 years before starting antiretroviral therapy. The CDR3 bases are TGCGCCAGCAGCCAAGTCGGGCGACGTGAGCAGTACTTC. Its protein product is CASSQVGRREQYF.